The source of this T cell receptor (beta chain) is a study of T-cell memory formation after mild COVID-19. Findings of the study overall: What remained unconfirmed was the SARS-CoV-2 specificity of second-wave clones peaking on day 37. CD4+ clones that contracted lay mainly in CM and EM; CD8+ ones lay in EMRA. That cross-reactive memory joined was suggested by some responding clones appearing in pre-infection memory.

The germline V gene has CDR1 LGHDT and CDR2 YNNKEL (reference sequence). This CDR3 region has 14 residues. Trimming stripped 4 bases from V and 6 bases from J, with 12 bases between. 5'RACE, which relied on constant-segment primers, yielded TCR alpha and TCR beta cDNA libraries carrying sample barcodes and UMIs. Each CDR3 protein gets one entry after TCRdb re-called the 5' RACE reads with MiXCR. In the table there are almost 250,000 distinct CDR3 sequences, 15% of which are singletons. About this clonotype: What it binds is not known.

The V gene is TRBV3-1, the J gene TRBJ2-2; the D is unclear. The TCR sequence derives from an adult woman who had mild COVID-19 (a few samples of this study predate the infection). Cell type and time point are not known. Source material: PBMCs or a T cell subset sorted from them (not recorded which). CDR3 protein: CASSRIRSSGELFF. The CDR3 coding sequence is TGTGCCAGCAGCCGGATCCGATCCTCCGGGGAGCTGTTTTTT. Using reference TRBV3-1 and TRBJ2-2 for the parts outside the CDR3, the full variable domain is DTAVSQTPKYLVTQMGNDKSIKCEQNLGHDTMYWYKQDSKKFLKIMFSYNNKELIINETVPNRFSPKSPDKAHLNLHINSLELGDSAVYFCASSRIRSSGELFFGEGSRLTVL.